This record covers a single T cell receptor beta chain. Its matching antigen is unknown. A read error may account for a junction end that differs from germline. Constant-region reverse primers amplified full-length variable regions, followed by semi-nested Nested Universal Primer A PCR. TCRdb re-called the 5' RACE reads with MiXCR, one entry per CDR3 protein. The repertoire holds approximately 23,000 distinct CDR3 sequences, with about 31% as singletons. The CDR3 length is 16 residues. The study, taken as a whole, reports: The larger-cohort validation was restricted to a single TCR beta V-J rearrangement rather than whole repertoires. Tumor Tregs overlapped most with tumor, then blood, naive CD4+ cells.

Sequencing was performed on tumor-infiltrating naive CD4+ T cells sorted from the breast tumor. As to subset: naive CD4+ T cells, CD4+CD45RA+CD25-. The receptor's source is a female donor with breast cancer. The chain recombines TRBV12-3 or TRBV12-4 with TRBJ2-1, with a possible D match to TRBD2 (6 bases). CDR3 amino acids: CASSLVRELSNNEQFF. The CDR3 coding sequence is TGTGCCAGCAGTTTAGTTCGGGAGCTCTCCAACAATGAGCAGTTCTTC.